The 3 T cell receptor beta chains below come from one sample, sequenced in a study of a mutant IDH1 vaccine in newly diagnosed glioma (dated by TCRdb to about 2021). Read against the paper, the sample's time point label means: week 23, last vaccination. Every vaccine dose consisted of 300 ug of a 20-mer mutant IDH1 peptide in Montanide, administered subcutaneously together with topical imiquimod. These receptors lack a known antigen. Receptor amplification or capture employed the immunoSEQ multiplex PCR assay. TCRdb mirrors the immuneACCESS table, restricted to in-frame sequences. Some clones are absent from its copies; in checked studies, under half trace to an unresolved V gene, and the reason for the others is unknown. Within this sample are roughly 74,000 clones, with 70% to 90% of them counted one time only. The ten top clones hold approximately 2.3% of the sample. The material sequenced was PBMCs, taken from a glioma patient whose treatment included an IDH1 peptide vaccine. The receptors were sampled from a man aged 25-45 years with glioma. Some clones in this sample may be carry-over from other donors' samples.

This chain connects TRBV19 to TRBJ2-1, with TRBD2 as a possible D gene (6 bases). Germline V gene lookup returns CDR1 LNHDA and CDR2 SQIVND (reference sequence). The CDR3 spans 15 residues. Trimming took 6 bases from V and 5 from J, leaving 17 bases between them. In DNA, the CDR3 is TGTGCCAGTAGCGAAGGACTACCCCCGAACAATGAGCAGTTCTTC. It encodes CASSEGLPPNNEQFF.

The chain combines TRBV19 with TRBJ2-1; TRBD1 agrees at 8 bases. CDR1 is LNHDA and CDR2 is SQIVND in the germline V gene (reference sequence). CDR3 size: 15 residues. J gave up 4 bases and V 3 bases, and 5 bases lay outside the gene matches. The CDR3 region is CASSMAGTGYNEQFF. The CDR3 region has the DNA TGTGCCAGTAGTATGGCCGGGACAGGTTACAATGAGCAGTTCTTC.

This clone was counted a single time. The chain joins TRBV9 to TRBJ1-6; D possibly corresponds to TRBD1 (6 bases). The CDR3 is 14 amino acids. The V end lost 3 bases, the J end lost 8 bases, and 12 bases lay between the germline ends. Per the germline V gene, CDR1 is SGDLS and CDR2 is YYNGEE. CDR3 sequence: CASSATGLDSPLHF. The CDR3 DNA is TGTGCCAGCAGCGCCACAGGGTTAGATTCACCCCTCCACTTT.